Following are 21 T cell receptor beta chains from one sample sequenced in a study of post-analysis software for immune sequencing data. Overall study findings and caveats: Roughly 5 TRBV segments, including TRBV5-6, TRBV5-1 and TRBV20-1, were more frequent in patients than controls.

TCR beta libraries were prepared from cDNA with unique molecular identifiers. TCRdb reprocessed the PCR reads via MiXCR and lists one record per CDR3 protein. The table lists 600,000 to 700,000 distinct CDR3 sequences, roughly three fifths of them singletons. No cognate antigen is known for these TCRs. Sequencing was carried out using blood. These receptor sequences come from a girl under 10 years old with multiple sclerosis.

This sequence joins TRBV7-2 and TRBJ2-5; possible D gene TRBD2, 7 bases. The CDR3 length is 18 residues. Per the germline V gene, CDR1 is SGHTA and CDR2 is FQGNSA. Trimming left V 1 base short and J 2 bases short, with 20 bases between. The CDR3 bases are TGTGCCAGCAGCTTAGTTTCTGGGCGGGGAGGGGGTCAAGAGACCCAGTACTTC. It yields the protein CASSLVSGRGGGQETQYF.

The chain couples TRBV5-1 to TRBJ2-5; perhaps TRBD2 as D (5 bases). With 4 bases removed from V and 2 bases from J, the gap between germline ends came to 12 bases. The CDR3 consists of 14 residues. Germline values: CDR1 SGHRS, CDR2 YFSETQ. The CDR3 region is CASSPGGSQETQYF. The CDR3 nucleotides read TGCGCCAGCAGCCCGGGTGGGAGTCAAGAGACCCAGTACTTC.

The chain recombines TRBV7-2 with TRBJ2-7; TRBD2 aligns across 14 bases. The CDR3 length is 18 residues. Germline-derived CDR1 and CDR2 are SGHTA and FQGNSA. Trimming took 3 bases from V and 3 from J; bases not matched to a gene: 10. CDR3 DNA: TGTGCCAGCAGCTTCCCGACCGGGACTAGCGGGGGTCACTACGAGCAGTACTTC. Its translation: CASSFPTGTSGGHYEQYF.

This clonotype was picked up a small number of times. The DNA for the CDR3 is TGTGCCAGCAGTTTAGACGGAAAGAACACTGAAGCTTTCTTT. Its translation is CASSLDGKNTEAFF. The rearrangement joins TRBV28 to TRBJ1-1; the D is unclear. CDR3 size: 14 residues. Germline CDR1 reads MDHEN; CDR2 reads SYDVKM. V lost 2 bases, J lost 1 base, and 8 bases lay in between.

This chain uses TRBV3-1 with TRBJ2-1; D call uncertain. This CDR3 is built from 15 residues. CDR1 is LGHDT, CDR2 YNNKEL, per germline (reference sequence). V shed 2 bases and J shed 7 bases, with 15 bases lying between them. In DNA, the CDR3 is TGTGCCAGCAGCCAAACAGTCCTGACTTCGAATGAGCAGTTCTTC. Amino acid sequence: CASSQTVLTSNEQFF.

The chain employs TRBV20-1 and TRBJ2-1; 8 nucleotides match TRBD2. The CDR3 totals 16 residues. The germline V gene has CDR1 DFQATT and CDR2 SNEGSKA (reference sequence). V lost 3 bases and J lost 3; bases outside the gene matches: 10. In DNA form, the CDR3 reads TGCAGTGCTAGCCCCGAGGGCGGGGGGCGCTACAATGAGCAGTTCTTC. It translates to CSASPEGGGRYNEQFF.

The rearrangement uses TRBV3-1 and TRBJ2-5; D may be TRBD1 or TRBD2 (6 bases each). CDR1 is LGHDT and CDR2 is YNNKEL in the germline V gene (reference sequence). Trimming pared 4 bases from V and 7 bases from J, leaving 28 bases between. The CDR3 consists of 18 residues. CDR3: CASSLGTSGGPAEGTQYF. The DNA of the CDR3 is TGTGCCAGCAGCCTTGGGACGTCTGGGGGGCCGGCGGAAGGGACCCAGTACTTC.

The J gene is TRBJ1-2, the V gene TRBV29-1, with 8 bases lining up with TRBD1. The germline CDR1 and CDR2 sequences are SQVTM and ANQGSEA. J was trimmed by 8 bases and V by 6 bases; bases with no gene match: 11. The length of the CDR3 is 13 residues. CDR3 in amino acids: CSVPDREAGGYTF. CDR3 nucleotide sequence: TGCAGCGTCCCGGACAGGGAGGCGGGGGGCTACACCTTC.

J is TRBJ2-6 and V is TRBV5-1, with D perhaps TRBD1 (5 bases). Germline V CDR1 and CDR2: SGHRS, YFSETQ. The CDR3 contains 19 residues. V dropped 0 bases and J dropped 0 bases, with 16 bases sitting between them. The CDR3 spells CASSLGFLQGTSGANVLTF. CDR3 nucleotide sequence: TGCGCCAGCAGCTTGGGGTTCCTCCAGGGAACCTCTGGGGCCAACGTCCTGACTTTC.

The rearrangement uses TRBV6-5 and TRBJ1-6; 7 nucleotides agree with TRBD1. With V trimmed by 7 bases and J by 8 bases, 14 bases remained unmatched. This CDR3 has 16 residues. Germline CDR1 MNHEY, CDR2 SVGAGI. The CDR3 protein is CASTTHRGRFYSPLHF. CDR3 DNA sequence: TGTGCCAGCACCACACACAGGGGACGATTTTATTCACCCCTCCACTTT.

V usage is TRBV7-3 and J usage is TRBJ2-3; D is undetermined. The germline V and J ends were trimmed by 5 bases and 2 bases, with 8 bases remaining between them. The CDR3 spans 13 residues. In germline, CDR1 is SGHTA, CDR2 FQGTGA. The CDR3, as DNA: TGTGCCAGCAGCCGGGCGGCCACAGATACGCAGTATTTT. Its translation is CASSRAATDTQYF.

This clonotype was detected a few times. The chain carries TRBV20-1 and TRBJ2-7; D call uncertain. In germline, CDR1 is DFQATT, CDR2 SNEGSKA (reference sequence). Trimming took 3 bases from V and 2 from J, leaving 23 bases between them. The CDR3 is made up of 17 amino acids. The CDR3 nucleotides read TGCAGTGCTAGTAGTCAGGCTACCTTGCTCTTAACCTACGAGCAGTACTTC. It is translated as CSASSQATLLLTYEQYF.

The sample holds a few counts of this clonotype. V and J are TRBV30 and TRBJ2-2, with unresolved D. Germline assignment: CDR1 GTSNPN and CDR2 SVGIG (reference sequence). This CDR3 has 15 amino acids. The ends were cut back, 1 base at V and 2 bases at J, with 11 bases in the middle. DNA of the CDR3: TGTGCCTGGAGTGGTCGGATTCGCAACACCGGGGAGCTGTTTTTT. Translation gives CAWSGRIRNTGELFF.

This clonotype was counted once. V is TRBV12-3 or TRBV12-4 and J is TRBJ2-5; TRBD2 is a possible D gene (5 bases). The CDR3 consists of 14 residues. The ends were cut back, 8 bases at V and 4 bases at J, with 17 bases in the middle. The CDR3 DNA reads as TGTGCCAGCTCCCCAGGACTCCCCGCAGAGACCCAGTACTTC. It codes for CASSPGLPAETQYF.

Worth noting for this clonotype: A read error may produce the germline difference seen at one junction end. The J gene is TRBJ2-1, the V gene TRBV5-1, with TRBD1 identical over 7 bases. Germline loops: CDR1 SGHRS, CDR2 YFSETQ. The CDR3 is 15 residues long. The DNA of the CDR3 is TGCGCCAGCAGCTCCTCCGGGACAGCCGCAAATGGGCAGTTCTTC. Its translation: CASSSSGTAANGQFF. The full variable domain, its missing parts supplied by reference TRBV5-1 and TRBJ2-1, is KAGVTQTPRYLIKTRGQQVTLSCSPISGHRSVSWYQQTPGQGLQFLFEYFSETQRNKGNFPGRFSGRQFSNSRSEMNVSTLELGDSALYLCASSSSGTAANGQFFGPGTRLTVL.

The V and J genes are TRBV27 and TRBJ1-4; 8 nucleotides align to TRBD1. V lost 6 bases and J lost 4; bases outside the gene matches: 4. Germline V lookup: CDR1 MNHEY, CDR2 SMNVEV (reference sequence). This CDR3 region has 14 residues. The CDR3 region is CASRGQGYNEKLFF. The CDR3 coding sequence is TGTGCCAGCAGAGGACAGGGATATAATGAAAAACTGTTTTTT.

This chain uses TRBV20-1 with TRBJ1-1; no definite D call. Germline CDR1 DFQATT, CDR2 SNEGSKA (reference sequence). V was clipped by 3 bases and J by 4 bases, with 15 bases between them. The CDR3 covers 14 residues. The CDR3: CSARNSVGSTEAFF. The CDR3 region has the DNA TGCAGTGCTAGGAACTCGGTGGGGAGCACTGAAGCTTTCTTT.

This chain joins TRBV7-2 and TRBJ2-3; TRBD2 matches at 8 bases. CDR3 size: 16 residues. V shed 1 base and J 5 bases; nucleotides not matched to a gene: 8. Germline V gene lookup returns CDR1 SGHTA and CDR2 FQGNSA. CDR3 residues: CASSLESGRVIDTQYF. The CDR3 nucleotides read TGTGCCAGCAGCTTAGAGAGCGGGAGAGTGATAGATACGCAGTATTTT.

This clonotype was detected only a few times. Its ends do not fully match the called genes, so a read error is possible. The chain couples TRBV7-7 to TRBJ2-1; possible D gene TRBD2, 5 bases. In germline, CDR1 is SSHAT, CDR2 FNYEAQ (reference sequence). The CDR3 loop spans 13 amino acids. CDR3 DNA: TGTGCTAGCAGCTTAGGACTGCGTAATGAGCAGTTCTTC. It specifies CASSLGLRNEQFF. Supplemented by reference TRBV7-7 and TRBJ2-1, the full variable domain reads GAGVSQSPRYKVTKRGQDVTLRCDPISSHATLYWYQQALGQGPEFLTYFNYEAQPDKSGLPSDRFSAERPEGSISTLTIQRTEQRDSAMYRCASSLGLRNEQFFGPGTRLTVL.

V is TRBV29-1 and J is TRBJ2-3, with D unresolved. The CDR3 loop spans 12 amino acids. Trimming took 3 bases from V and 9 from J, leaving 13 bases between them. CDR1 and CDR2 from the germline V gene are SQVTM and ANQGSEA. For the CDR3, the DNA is TGCAGCGTTGACACTGCCGCACGGACGCAGTATTTT. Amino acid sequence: CSVDTAARTQYF.

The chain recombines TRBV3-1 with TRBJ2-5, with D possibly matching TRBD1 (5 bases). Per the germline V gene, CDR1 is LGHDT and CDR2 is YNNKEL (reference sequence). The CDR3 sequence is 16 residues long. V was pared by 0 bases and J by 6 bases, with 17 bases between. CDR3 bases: TGTGCCAGCAGCCAAGACAGGGTCGGCAGCCTGAAGACCCAGTACTTC. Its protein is CASSQDRVGSLKTQYF.